The rows below give T cell receptor beta chains drawn from one sample of a study of OX40 agonist ivuxolimab in advanced cancers. Sequencing was performed with immunoSEQ multiplex PCR; in TCRdb, only in-frame clones are kept and a portion is missing. Of over 45,000 clones in the sample, roughly 90% were seen once. The sequenced sample was CD4+ or CD8+ T cells sorted from blood, obtained in a trial of the OX40 agonist ivuxolimab. The source is an adult with an advanced solid tumor such as melanoma, head and neck, liver or kidney cancer. Both conserved end residues are part of each CDR3. The D gene is left open where the match is weak. For some rows the clone size is stated as once, few or many, or as a class when expanded; others skip it.

J gene | D gene | clone size | V gene | CDR3 protein | CDR3 DNA
TRBJ1-1 | NA | NA | TRBV6-1 | CASRIQGGTEAFF | TGTGCCAGCCGTATACAGGGAGGTACTGAAGCTTTCTTT
TRBJ2-7 | TRBD2 | NA | TRBV15 | CATSREVTSGYEQYF | TGTGCCACCAGCAGAGAGGTGACTAGCGGCTACGAGCAGTACTTC
TRBJ2-7 | TRBD2 | NA | TRBV6-1 | CASSDSVSGRTYEQYF | TGTGCCAGCAGTGATTCAGTTAGCGGGAGAACCTACGAGCAGTACTTC
TRBJ2-7 | NA | NA | TRBV30 | CAWNAPGDHYEQYF | TGTGCCTGGAATGCTCCAGGGGACCATTACGAGCAGTACTTC
TRBJ1-2 | TRBD1 | NA | TRBV5-4 | CASSLWDSLYGYTF | TGTGCCAGCAGCTTATGGGACAGTCTCTATGGCTACACCTTC
TRBJ2-2 | NA | NA | TRBV19 | CASSYGGAWELFF | TGTGCCAGTAGTTATGGTGGAGCCTGGGAGCTGTTTTTT
TRBJ2-3 | NA | NA | TRBV6-5 | CASIKEFGIGTQYF | TGTGCCAGCATTAAGGAGTTTGGGATAGGTACGCAGTATTTT
TRBJ1-5 | NA | NA | TRBV5-8 | CASSKTANYQPQHF | TGTGCCAGCAGCAAGACAGCCAACTATCAGCCCCAGCATTTT
TRBJ2-2 | NA | NA | TRBV27 | CASSFYRLTGELFF | TGTGCCAGCAGTTTTTACAGGCTGACCGGGGAGCTGTTTTTT
TRBJ1-5 | NA | NA | TRBV30 | CAWIPGPRGQPQHF | TGTGCCTGGATCCCGGGCCCCCGGGGGCAGCCCCAGCATTTT
TRBJ2-2 | TRBD2 | NA | TRBV5-1 | CASSPSSGGAYGELFF | TGCGCCAGCAGCCCCTCAAGCGGGGGGGCATACGGGGAGCTGTTTTTT
TRBJ1-2 | NA | NA | TRBV4-1 | CASSQGRLESERGYTF | TGCGCCAGCAGCCAAGGGAGACTGGAATCCGAACGCGGCTACACCTTC
TRBJ2-5 | TRBD1 | NA | TRBV29-1 | CSVAYTGAETQYF | TGCAGCGTTGCTTATACAGGGGCGGAGACCCAGTACTTC
TRBJ2-3 | NA | NA | TRBV4-2 | CASSQGGVDTQYF | TGTGCCAGCAGCCAAGGAGGGGTAGATACGCAGTATTTT
TRBJ2-1 | TRBD2 | few | TRBV7-2 | CASSLTPGLAAGGRDEQFF | TGTGCCAGCAGCTTAACCCCGGGACTAGCGGCGGGGGGGCGAGATGAGCAGTTCTTC
TRBJ1-2 | NA | NA | TRBV14 | CASSQEGNGFDGYTF | TGTGCCAGCAGCCAAGAAGGGAATGGATTTGATGGCTACACCTTC